This T cell receptor (beta chain) was found in a study of OX40 agonist ivuxolimab in advanced cancers. Study-level background: The diagnoses of dose-escalation patients were hepatocellular carcinoma, melanoma, renal cell or head and neck cancer. Study-wide results and caveats: Among T cells, CD8+ cells averaged more expanded clones than CD4+ cells. The authors did not determine the antigen specificity of the expanded peripheral T cells. In the 0.1 to 3.0 mg/kg range, CD4+ and CD8+ blood T cells had expanded clonally by week 6.

The trim removed 5 bases at V and 6 bases at J, leaving 7 bases unmatched. The germline gives CDR1 SNHLY, CDR2 FYNNEI. The CDR3 consists of 15 residues. Clones were read by immunoSEQ multiplex PCR, and TCRdb kept only the in-frame ones, dropping some. The sample consists of 40,000 to 55,000 clones, 86% of them appearing once. This clone was seen more than once but under ten times. Antigen specificity is unknown. Source: CD4+ or CD8+ T cells sorted from blood, taken in a trial of the OX40 agonist ivuxolimab. The V and J genes are TRBV2 and TRBJ1-6, with 7 bases matching TRBD1. This receptor was identified in an adult with an advanced solid tumor such as melanoma, head and neck, liver or kidney cancer. In nucleotides, the CDR3 is TGTGCCAGCAGTCCCCGACAGGGCGCTAATTCACCCCTCCACTTT. It encodes CASSPRQGANSPLHF.